These 32 T cell receptor beta chains were all obtained from the same sample, sequenced in a study of blood T cells in healthy people across ages. Together with a sample-barcoded 5' primer, a J-beta primer mix was included in a second PCR lasting roughly 6 to 12 cycles. One entry per CDR3 protein results from TCRdb running MiXCR on the 5' RACE reads. This table holds about 1.7 million distinct CDR3 sequences, approximately 28% found once. The sequenced material came from blood. These receptors were collected from a woman younger than 45 in good health.

This clonotype was detected many times. The V call is TRBV12-3 or TRBV12-4, the J call TRBJ2-3; the D is unclear. V was pared by 5 bases and J by 9 bases, with 12 bases between. The CDR3 consists of 12 residues. For the CDR3, the DNA is TGTGCCAGCAGTACCCCTCGTTTAACGCAGTATTTT. Its translation is CASSTPRLTQYF.

This clonotype was observed at least ten times. The V gene is TRBV29-1, the J gene TRBJ2-3; no clear D. Germline assignment: CDR1 SQVTM and CDR2 ANQGSEA. This CDR3 spans 13 amino acids. The V end lost 4 bases, the J end lost 1 base, and 9 bases lay between the germline ends. CDR3 residues: CSVGGVGTDTQYF. Written as DNA, the CDR3 is TGCAGCGTTGGCGGCGTTGGCACAGATACGCAGTATTTT.

This chain's CDR3 is CASSSSQEATQYF. CDR3 DNA: TGTGCCAGCTCATCCTCACAGGAGGCTACGCAGTATTTT. V gene TRBV18 combines with J gene TRBJ2-3; the D call may be TRBD1 or TRBD2 (5 bases each). Germline V gene lookup returns CDR1 KGHSH and CDR2 LQKENI. V lost 5 bases and J 8 bases, leaving 14 bases between the germline ends. This CDR3 is built from 13 residues.

This clonotype was counted at least ten times. The CDR3 region has the DNA TGCAGTGCTAGAGATTACCGCACAGATACGCAGTATTTT. Encoded protein: CSARDYRTDTQYF. V usage is TRBV20-1 and J usage is TRBJ2-3; D gene ambiguous. Germline CDR1 and CDR2: DFQATT and SNEGSKA (reference sequence). V was cut by 0 bases and J by 1 base, with 5 bases left in between. The CDR3 totals 13 residues.

The rearrangement links TRBV5-1 to TRBJ2-1; maybe TRBD2 (6 bases). V was pared by 4 bases and J by 4 bases, with 15 bases between. The CDR3 extends over 15 amino acids. The germline CDR1 and CDR2 sequences are SGHRS and YFSETQ. As DNA, the CDR3 is TGCGCCAGCAGCCCTATCCGCGGGGTTTACAATGAGCAGTTCTTC. It encodes CASSPIRGVYNEQFF.

Regarding this clonotype: A read error may account for a junction end that differs from germline. The chain recombines TRBV6-5 with TRBJ2-1, with 9 nucleotides matching TRBD2. Germline assignment: CDR1 MNHEY and CDR2 SVGAGI. The CDR3 runs to 16 residues. The CDR3 nucleotides read TGTGCCAGCAGACCCAGGGCTAGCGGGAAGTTCAATGTGCAGTTCTTC. It yields the protein CASRPRASGKFNVQFF.

This clonotype was seen repeatedly, ten times or more. The chain joins TRBV6-1 to TRBJ2-6, with D tentatively TRBD1 (5 bases). CDR3 length equals 17 residues. Trimming stripped 6 bases from V and 2 bases from J, with 17 bases between. Per the germline V gene, CDR1 is MNHNS and CDR2 is SASEGT. The CDR3 is CASSDTGRPAGANVLTF. Here the CDR3 DNA reads TGTGCCAGCAGCGACACAGGCAGGCCCGCTGGGGCCAACGTCCTGACTTTC.

This clonotype was counted a few times. The chain links TRBV2 to TRBJ1-1; D is ambiguous. This CDR3 comprises 14 residues. Germline V gives CDR1 SNHLY, CDR2 FYNNEI. With 4 bases removed from V and 4 bases from J, the gap between germline ends came to 13 bases. This CDR3 reads CASSVDTWGTEAFF. The CDR3 region has the DNA TGTGCCAGCAGTGTTGACACTTGGGGCACTGAAGCTTTCTTT.

This clonotype was detected only a few times. The chain carries TRBV24-1 and TRBJ2-3; D is ambiguous. Germline CDR1 KGHDR, CDR2 SFDVKD. The CDR3 is 14 residues long. V shed 4 bases and J shed 1 base, with 8 bases lying between them. For the CDR3, the DNA is TGTGCCACCAGTGACCGCGCGGGCACAGATACGCAGTATTTT. As protein: CATSDRAGTDTQYF.

This clonotype came up a few times. This chain joins TRBV7-2 and TRBJ2-6, with 11 positions matching TRBD2. The CDR3 sequence is 19 residues long. Germline loops: CDR1 SGHTA, CDR2 FQGNSA. V was clipped by 7 bases and J by 0 bases; unmatched bases: 11. In nucleotides, the CDR3 is TGTGCCAGCAACCCGGGAGGACTAGCGGGCGCCTCTGGGGCCAACGTCCTGACTTTC. It encodes CASNPGGLAGASGANVLTF.

This clonotype turned up a few times. V usage is TRBV2 and J usage is TRBJ2-1; TRBD2 matches 11 bases. Matching the DNA end better, TRBJ2-7 makes the J call doubtful. CDR1 and CDR2 (germline): SNHLY, FYNNEI. The CDR3 consists of 18 residues. The DNA of the CDR3 is TGTGCCAGCAGTGTGGGTAGCGGGAGGGGCGTGTCCTACAATGAGCAGTACTTC. It specifies CASSVGSGRGVSYNEQYF.

The chain uses TRBV6-4 and TRBJ1-5; D gene ambiguous. This CDR3 spans 15 amino acids. Trimming took off 2 bases at V and 0 bases at J, with 8 bases between the two ends. The V gene's germline CDR1 is MRHNA and CDR2 SNTAGT. The CDR3 is CASSDGGHSNQPQHF. DNA of the CDR3: TGTGCCAGCAGTGACGGAGGGCATAGCAATCAGCCCCAGCATTTT.

The V call is TRBV24-1, the J call TRBJ2-1, with a possible D match to TRBD1 (6 bases). Germline assignment: CDR1 KGHDR and CDR2 SFDVKD. CDR3 length equals 14 residues. The germline V and J ends were trimmed by 6 bases and 12 bases, with 20 bases remaining between them. The CDR3 region has the DNA TGTGCCACCAGTAGGGGACACAAACGGGATGGGCAGTTCTTC. Protein: CATSRGHKRDGQFF.

There are many counts of this clonotype. The chain is built from TRBV27 and TRBJ2-5; TRBD1 is a possible D gene (5 bases). There are 15 residues in the CDR3. The V and J ends lost 5 bases and 3 bases respectively, with 16 bases between them. Per the germline V gene, CDR1 is MNHEY and CDR2 is SMNVEV (reference sequence). CDR3 in DNA: TGTGCCAGCAGTCGAAACAGGCTGGGGAAAGAGACCCAGTACTTC. It codes for CASSRNRLGKETQYF.

The gene calls are TRBV20-1 and TRBJ1-4, with D possibly being TRBD1 (5 bases). CDR3 length: 13 amino acids. V was trimmed by 3 bases and J by 4 bases, leaving 9 bases between them. Germline V gene lookup returns CDR1 DFQATT and CDR2 SNEGSKA (reference sequence). The CDR3 DNA is TGCAGTGCTAGGGGGCAGAATAATGAAAAACTGTTTTTT. It codes for CSARGQNNEKLFF.

This clonotype was seen more than once but under ten times. The CDR3 region has the DNA TGCAGCGTTGTTAGCCAAAAGAACACTGAAGCTTTCTTT. As protein: CSVVSQKNTEAFF. The chain has TRBV29-1 and TRBJ1-1, with D unresolved. The CDR3 consists of 13 residues. The V gene's germline CDR1 is SQVTM and CDR2 ANQGSEA. With 4 bases removed from V and 1 base from J, the gap between germline ends came to 10 bases.

This clonotype occurred a few times. The genes are TRBV28 and TRBJ1-5, with D perhaps matching TRBD1 (5 bases). CDR1 MDHEN and CDR2 SYDVKM come from the germline V gene. V lost 5 bases to trimming and J lost 5 bases, with 16 bases between them. The CDR3 runs 15 residues. The CDR3 nucleotides read TGTGCCAGCAGTCCTCCGCCAGGGCCTGATCAGCCCCAGCATTTT. This codes for CASSPPPGPDQPQHF.

The V call is TRBV6-1, the J call TRBJ1-1; no clear D. This CDR3 contains 13 residues. V was shortened by 11 bases and J by 0 bases, with 13 bases between the two germline ends. Germline lookup yields CDR1 MNHNS and CDR2 SASEGT. The CDR3 DNA follows: TGTGCCCCGGCGACTTTTTTGAACACTGAAGCTTTCTTT. Its protein product is CAPATFLNTEAFF.

To note about this clonotype: A much larger clone sits a single nucleotide away, making a read error possible. V gene TRBV20-1 combines with J gene TRBJ2-1, with D maybe TRBD1 (7 bases). Germline V gene lookup returns CDR1 DFQATT and CDR2 SNEGSKA (reference sequence). This CDR3 is 14 amino acids long. V was trimmed by 4 bases and J by 7 bases, leaving 17 bases between them. The CDR3 reads CSATAGRGVNEQFF. As DNA, the CDR3 is TGCAGTGCTACAGCGGGCAGGGGGGTAAATGAGCAGTTCTTC.

This clonotype was counted a few times. The V call is TRBV28, the J call TRBJ1-2; D gene unclear. CDR3 length: 12 amino acids. Per the germline V gene, CDR1 is MDHEN and CDR2 is SYDVKM. Trimming took off 3 bases at V and 4 bases at J, with 6 bases between the two ends. The CDR3 bases are TGTGCCAGCAGTTTTGTACTCTATGGCTACACCTTC. This sequence encodes CASSFVLYGYTF.

This chain links TRBV3-1 with TRBJ2-5; 9 bases match TRBD2. Germline V CDR1 and CDR2: LGHDT, YNNKEL (reference sequence). The CDR3 loop spans 15 amino acids. The ends lost 4 bases at V and 5 bases at J; junction bases unmatched: 8. This chain's CDR3 is CASSPSERGEETQYF. CDR3 coding DNA: TGTGCCAGCAGCCCCTCAGAGCGGGGGGAGGAGACCCAGTACTTC.

Remarks on this clonotype: Germline is not matched at one junction end, which may reflect a read error. The J gene is TRBJ1-4, the V gene TRBV11-2; TRBD1 aligns across 7 bases. CDR3 length: 15 amino acids. Germline values: CDR1 SGHAT, CDR2 FQNNGV. The CDR3 here is CASSSHGTAREKRFF. The CDR3 coding sequence is TGTGCCAGCAGCTCTCATGGGACAGCAAGGGAAAAACGGTTTTTT.

This sequence joins TRBV12-3 or TRBV12-4 and TRBJ2-7, with D possibly being TRBD1 or TRBD2 (6 bases each). The germline V and J ends were trimmed by 6 bases and 4 bases, with 16 bases remaining between them. There are 14 residues in the CDR3. The CDR3 bases are TGTGCCAGCAGGTGGAGGCAGGGGACTTACGAGCAGTACTTC. This translates into CASRWRQGTYEQYF.

This CDR3 is CASSLIGTGGNGELFF. The DNA of the CDR3 is TGTGCCAGCAGTTTAATCGGGACAGGGGGTAACGGCGAGCTGTTTTTT. This chain links TRBV12-3 or TRBV12-4 with TRBJ2-2; the match to TRBD1 covers 11 bases. The length of the CDR3 is 16 residues. The ends lost 2 bases at V and 11 bases at J; junction bases unmatched: 10.

The chain employs TRBV12-5 and TRBJ2-1; 7 bases align to TRBD2. The germline V gene has CDR1 LGHNT and CDR2 FRNRAP. The CDR3 length is 14 residues. Trimming cost V 1 base and J 5 bases; bases outside gene matches: 2. The CDR3 reads CASGLGGSHNEQFF. Here the CDR3 DNA reads TGTGCTAGTGGTTTGGGCGGGAGCCACAATGAGCAGTTCTTC. The full variable domain, completed using reference TRBV12-5 and TRBJ2-1, is DARVTQTPRHKVTEMGQEVTMRCQPILGHNTVFWYRQTMMQGLELLAYFRNRAPLDDSGMPKDRFSAEMPDATLATLKIQPSEPRDSAVYFCASGLGGSHNEQFFGPGTRLTVL.

This CDR3 is CASCLDRGYEQYF. CDR3 bases: TGTGCCAGCTGCCTCGACAGGGGTTACGAGCAGTACTTC. V gene TRBV7-2 combines with J gene TRBJ2-7; 8 bases agree with TRBD1. J gave up 4 bases and V 8 bases, and 7 bases lay outside the gene matches. In germline, CDR1 is SGHTA, CDR2 FQGNSA. The CDR3 extends over 13 amino acids.

Concerning this clonotype: With a much larger clone just one base away, this may be a read error. The rearrangement joins TRBV7-3 to TRBJ2-7, with 10 bases fitting TRBD1. TRBJ2-5 matches the DNA end more closely, so the J call is doubtful. This CDR3 has 15 amino acids. Per germline, CDR1 SGHTA and CDR2 FQGTGA. The CDR3 DNA reads as TGTGCCAGCAGACGGACAGGGGGTAGATTAGGGACCCAGTACTTC. Its translation is CASRRTGGRLGTQYF.

This sequence joins TRBV28 and TRBJ2-3; TRBD2 matches 9 bases. With 2 bases clipped from V and 5 bases from J, the junction kept 5 bases outside the gene matches. Germline V lookup: CDR1 MDHEN, CDR2 SYDVKM. The CDR3 covers 15 residues. Here the CDR3 DNA reads TGTGCCAGCAGTTTAAGGCGGGGGGGCGGAGATACGCAGTATTTT. Its protein is CASSLRRGGGDTQYF.

The chain links TRBV15 to TRBJ2-1, with TRBD2 matching over 13 bases. V trimming: 3 bases; J trimming: 3 bases; junction bases outside the gene matches: 8. Per the germline V gene, CDR1 is LNHNV and CDR2 is YYDKDF (reference sequence). This CDR3 contains 18 residues. The CDR3 sequence is CATSRELLAGGVYNEQFF. The CDR3 DNA reads TGTGCCACCAGCAGGGAACTACTAGCGGGAGGGGTCTACAATGAGCAGTTCTTC.

On this clonotype: Just one base apart from a much larger clone, this may be a read error. The CDR3 end shows no conserved phenylalanine or tryptophan, and so a read error is likely. The chain recombines TRBV10-2 with TRBJ2-3, with D uncertain. Deletions cut 8 bases from V and 2 bases from J, with 11 bases between. The CDR3 loop spans 13 amino acids. Germline assignment: CDR1 WSHSY and CDR2 SAAADI. CDR3 amino acids: CASAGLDTDTQYL. The CDR3 DNA reads TGCGCCAGCGCAGGTCTAGACACAGATACGCAGTATCTT.

This clonotype appeared a few times. The V call is TRBV6-5, the J call TRBJ2-7, with D possibly TRBD2 on 5 matching bases. The length of the CDR3 is 15 residues. Trimming stripped 6 bases from V and 0 bases from J, with 15 bases between. Germline V gene sequence: CDR1 MNHEY, CDR2 SVGAGI. CDR3 amino acids: CASRPEGASSYEQYF. The CDR3 DNA reads TGTGCCAGCAGACCCGAGGGCGCTAGCTCCTACGAGCAGTACTTC.

This sequence joins TRBV10-2 and TRBJ2-3, with TRBD2 matching over 9 bases. The CDR3 contains 14 residues. In germline, CDR1 is WSHSY, CDR2 SAAADI. Trimming removed 6 bases from V and 5 bases from J; junction bases left unmatched: 6. The CDR3 loop is CASRGGGERDTQYF. CDR3 bases: TGCGCCAGCAGGGGCGGGGGGGAAAGAGATACGCAGTATTTT.